The TCR beta chain under discussion was sequenced for a study of T cells in Graves' hyperthyroidism and ophthalmopathy. Ten or more counts support this clonotype. Its antigen is unknown. Hyperthyroidism of Graves' type that showed no ophthalmopathy progression within 18 months was stable. Clinicians diagnosed patients from clinical symptoms, serum thyroxine and TRAb, thyroid ultrasound and orbital computed tomography. V was trimmed by 2 bases and J by 9 bases, leaving 19 bases between them. CDR3 length: 15 amino acids. TCR beta CDR3 sequences were amplified from RNA transcripts. The HTBI primer set was used in a first-round RT-PCR of the TCR CDR3. Each CDR3 protein gets one entry after TCRdb re-called the multiplex PCR reads with MiXCR. Of 650,000 to 700,000 distinct CDR3 sequences listed, roughly 17% are singletons. Study-wide findings and caveats: The majority of expanded thyroid clonotypes above 0.001 also appeared in blood.

The sequencing sample was made of blood. The rearrangement links TRBV12-3 or TRBV12-4 to TRBJ1-1; D gene uncertain. This clonotype was sampled from a man between 45 and 60 years old with Graves' hyperthyroidism. CDR3 nucleotide sequence: TGTGCCAGCAGTTTAAACCCCCTTGGGATAGGTAAAGCTTTCTTT. Translation: CASSLNPLGIGKAFF.